The rows below give T cell receptor beta chains drawn from one sample of a study of cytomegalovirus exposure and HLA in healthy donors. The protocol was immunoSEQ multiplex PCR, while the TCRdb copy is restricted to in-frame clones and leaves out a portion. The table includes over 150,000 clones, approximately 83% detected once. Sequenced sample: PBMCs. Receptor source: a boy between 2 and 10 years old in good health and CMV-seronegative. Each CDR3 is given with its conserved first and last residue. D genes are given only for firm matches. For some rows the clone size is stated as once, few or many, or as a class when expanded; others skip it.

length: 16
J: TRBJ2-3
size: -
D: TRBD2
V: TRBV30
DNA: TGTGCCCGTTCGCCGGGACTAGATCCTAGCACAGATACGCAGTATTTT
CDR3: CARSPGLDPSTDTQYF

length: 12
J: TRBJ1-1
size: -
D: -
V: TRBV18
DNA: TGTGCCAGCTCACCGCGGCGAGATGAAGCTTTCTTT
CDR3: CASSPRRDEAFF

length: 17
J: TRBJ1-2
size: -
D: TRBD1
V: TRBV5-1
DNA: TGCGCCGGTTACGGGACAGGGCACTCACCCCTTAACTATGGCTACACCTTC
CDR3: CAGYGTGHSPLNYGYTF

length: 15
J: TRBJ2-2
size: -
D: TRBD1
V: TRBV6-5
DNA: TGTGCCAGCACCTCGACAGGGGAGGACACCGGGGAGCTGTTTTTT
CDR3: CASTSTGEDTGELFF

length: 15
J: TRBJ1-1
size: -
D: TRBD1
V: TRBV9
DNA: TGTGCCAGCAGCGCACCCAATACGGGACAGGGGGCCCCTTTCTTT
CDR3: CASSAPNTGQGAPFF

length: 16
J: TRBJ2-1
size: -
D: -
V: TRBV14
DNA: TGTGCCAGCAGCCAAGACCTCTGGGGGCAGTTGGATGAGCAGTTCTTC
CDR3: CASSQDLWGQLDEQFF

length: 16
J: TRBJ2-7
size: -
D: TRBD2
V: TRBV4-3
DNA: TGCGCCAGCAGCCAAGATCCGGGACTAGGAACCTACGAGCAGTACTTC
CDR3: CASSQDPGLGTYEQYF

length: 15
J: TRBJ2-7
size: -
D: TRBD2
V: TRBV4-3
DNA: TGCGCCAGCAGCCGGACTAGCGGGAGTTTGTACGAGCAGTACTTC
CDR3: CASSRTSGSLYEQYF

length: 14
J: TRBJ1-1
size: few
D: -
V: TRBV5-1
DNA: TGCGCCACCAGAACGGGGTTTACGAACACTGAAGCTTTCTTT
CDR3: CATRTGFTNTEAFF

length: 16
J: TRBJ2-3
size: -
D: TRBD2
V: TRBV10-3
DNA: TGTGCCATCAGCGATCATTCAGCGGGGAAGGGAGATACGCAGTATTTT
CDR3: CAISDHSAGKGDTQYF

length: 16
J: TRBJ1-1
size: -
D: TRBD1
V: TRBV7-9
DNA: TGTGCCAGCAGCTTAGTGACGACAGGGGGCATCACTGAAGCTTTCTTT
CDR3: CASSLVTTGGITEAFF

length: 13
J: TRBJ1-2
size: -
D: TRBD1
V: TRBV7-2
DNA: TGTGCCAGCAGCTTCGACAGGGATAGCGGCTACACCTTC
CDR3: CASSFDRDSGYTF

length: 13
J: TRBJ2-3
size: -
D: -
V: TRBV10-3
DNA: TGTGCCAACCGCCCGGGGGGCACAGATACGCAGTATTTT
CDR3: CANRPGGTDTQYF

length: 17
J: TRBJ2-1
size: -
D: -
V: TRBV9
DNA: TGTGCCAGCAGCTCATCCGGGGGAACTAGCTCCTACAATGAGCAGTTCTTC
CDR3: CASSSSGGTSSYNEQFF

length: 14
J: TRBJ2-1
size: -
D: -
V: TRBV4-1
DNA: TGCGCCAGCAGCCAACTGACTAGGAACAATGAGCAGTTCTTC
CDR3: CASSQLTRNNEQFF

length: 14
J: TRBJ2-3
size: -
D: TRBD2
V: TRBV15
DNA: TGTGCCACCAGCGGTAGCGGGAGCACAGATACGCAGTATTTT
CDR3: CATSGSGSTDTQYF

length: 19
J: TRBJ2-7
size: -
D: TRBD2
V: TRBV10-1
DNA: TGCGCCAGCAGTGACCCAAAGGGGGTAGCGGGAGGTATAACCTACGAGCAGTACTTC
CDR3: CASSDPKGVAGGITYEQYF

length: 13
J: TRBJ2-7
size: -
D: -
V: TRBV6-6
DNA: TGTGCCAGCAGCCGCCAGGGGACCGCCGAGCAGTACTTC
CDR3: CASSRQGTAEQYF

length: 15
J: TRBJ2-7
size: -
D: -
V: TRBV9
DNA: TGTGCCAGCAGCGTAGGGTACAGGGCCGCCGACGAGCAGTACTTC
CDR3: CASSVGYRAADEQYF

length: 15
J: TRBJ2-7
size: few
D: -
V: TRBV7-2
DNA: TGTGCCAGCAGCTTAGATGGCGCTAGGGGCTACGAGCAGTACTTC
CDR3: CASSLDGARGYEQYF

length: 15
J: TRBJ2-1
size: -
D: -
V: TRBV28
DNA: TGTGCCACCTTAAAAGCGGGTGGCACCCACAATGAGCAGTTCTTC
CDR3: CATLKAGGTHNEQFF

length: 13
J: TRBJ2-7
size: once
D: -
V: TRBV27
DNA: TGTGCCAGCAGGGGAGGACCCCCCTACGAGCAGTACTTC
CDR3: CASRGGPPYEQYF

length: 13
J: TRBJ2-7
size: -
D: -
V: TRBV9
DNA: TGTGCCAGCAGCGCGGAGGGATGGAAGGAGCAGTACTTC
CDR3: CASSAEGWKEQYF

length: 17
J: TRBJ2-1
size: -
D: TRBD2
V: TRBV5-4
DNA: TGTGCCAGCAGCTTGGGCTTGAGACTAGCGGGAGTTGGTGAGCAGTTCTTC
CDR3: CASSLGLRLAGVGEQFF

length: 13
J: TRBJ1-2
size: once
D: -
V: TRBV27
DNA: TGTGCCAGCAGTTTCGGTCAGGGCTATGGCTACACCTTC
CDR3: CASSFGQGYGYTF

length: 13
J: TRBJ1-1
size: -
D: -
V: TRBV27
DNA: TGTGCCAGCAGTTTCAGGGCGAACACTGAAGCTTTCTTT
CDR3: CASSFRANTEAFF

length: 13
J: TRBJ1-6
size: -
D: TRBD1
V: TRBV14
DNA: TGTGCCAGCAGCCAAGACAGGGGGGTGCGGATCCACTTT
CDR3: CASSQDRGVRIHF

length: 14
J: TRBJ1-2
size: -
D: TRBD1
V: TRBV6-4
DNA: TGTGCCAGCAGATTAAATACAGGGGACGGTGGCTACACCTTC
CDR3: CASRLNTGDGGYTF

length: 15
J: TRBJ2-1
size: -
D: TRBD1
V: TRBV9
DNA: TGTGCCAGCAGCTTTGGGACAGGGGAGGGGAATGAGCAGTTCTTC
CDR3: CASSFGTGEGNEQFF

length: 14
J: TRBJ1-2
size: -
D: TRBD1
V: TRBV13
DNA: TGTGCCAGCAGCTTAAGAGGACAGGGCTATGGCTACACCTTC
CDR3: CASSLRGQGYGYTF

length: 15
J: TRBJ2-1
size: -
D: TRBD1
V: TRBV30
DNA: TGTGCCTGGAGGGGAGGGACAGGGCTCTACAATGAGCAGTTCTTC
CDR3: CAWRGGTGLYNEQFF

length: 15
J: TRBJ2-5
size: -
D: TRBD1
V: TRBV6-1
DNA: TGTGCCAGCAAAAACAGGGGGACAGGCCAAGAGACCCAGTACTTC
CDR3: CASKNRGTGQETQYF

length: 16
J: TRBJ2-7
size: -
D: TRBD1
V: TRBV4-3
DNA: TGCGCCAGCAGCCAAACACCGGGACAGGGGCTAAACGAGCAGTACTTC
CDR3: CASSQTPGQGLNEQYF

length: 14
J: TRBJ2-2
size: -
D: TRBD1
V: TRBV19
DNA: TGTGCCACTACGGACAGGGGATTTGGCGGGGAGCTGTTTTTT
CDR3: CATTDRGFGGELFF

length: 12
J: TRBJ1-3
size: -
D: -
V: TRBV11-2
DNA: TGTGCCAGCAGCCGACAGGGAAACACCATATATTTT
CDR3: CASSRQGNTIYF

length: 16
J: TRBJ2-4
size: -
D: TRBD1
V: TRBV7-9
DNA: TGTGCCAGCGGGACAGGGGGCGAGAGAGCCAAAAACATTCAGTACTTC
CDR3: CASGTGGERAKNIQYF

length: 15
J: TRBJ2-1
size: few
D: TRBD2
V: TRBV7-2
DNA: TGTGCCAGCAGCTTTCTTAGCGGGGCTAACAATGAGCAGTTCTTC
CDR3: CASSFLSGANNEQFF

length: 17
J: TRBJ2-1
size: -
D: -
V: TRBV27
DNA: TGTGCCAGCAGTTTTGAATCCGGGGTTCTTACCTACAATGAGCAGTTCTTC
CDR3: CASSFESGVLTYNEQFF

length: 15
J: TRBJ2-3
size: -
D: -
V: TRBV4-2
DNA: TGTGCCAGCAGCCAAGCTCTAGCGTTGTCGGATACGCAGTATTTT
CDR3: CASSQALALSDTQYF

length: 18
J: TRBJ2-1
size: -
D: TRBD1
V: TRBV7-3
DNA: TGTGCCAGCAGCTTAGGACCCCTCGGGACAGGGGGCTACAATGAGCAGTTCTTC
CDR3: CASSLGPLGTGGYNEQFF

length: 16
J: TRBJ2-1
size: -
D: TRBD2
V: TRBV30
DNA: TGTGCCTGGAGTGTGTCTCGGACTAGCTCCTACAATGAGCAGTTCTTC
CDR3: CAWSVSRTSSYNEQFF

length: 16
J: TRBJ1-4
size: -
D: -
V: TRBV12-2
DNA: TGTGCAAGTCTCGAGGGGGCGCTAGGATTGGCGGAAAAACTGTTTTTT
CDR3: CASLEGALGLAEKLFF

length: 14
J: TRBJ2-1
size: few
D: TRBD2
V: TRBV6-6
DNA: TGTGCCAGCAGTTACCCGGGGACTAGCAATGAGCAGTTCTTC
CDR3: CASSYPGTSNEQFF

length: 14
J: TRBJ2-1
size: -
D: TRBD1
V: TRBV5-8
DNA: TGTGCCAGCAGATTAAGGACAGGGGCCAATGAGCAGTTCTTC
CDR3: CASRLRTGANEQFF

length: 14
J: TRBJ2-2
size: -
D: -
V: TRBV6-5
DNA: TGTGCCAGCAGTTACCTTAGAGGGTCCGGGGAGCTGTTTTTT
CDR3: CASSYLRGSGELFF

length: 15
J: TRBJ2-1
size: -
D: TRBD2
V: TRBV19
DNA: TGTGCCAGTAGCCCGACGGGGGGTCGCCCGAATGAGCAGTTCTTC
CDR3: CASSPTGGRPNEQFF

length: 14
J: TRBJ2-3
size: -
D: TRBD2
V: TRBV5-1
DNA: TGCGCCAGCCGGACTAGCGGGTTCACAGATACGCAGTATTTT
CDR3: CASRTSGFTDTQYF

length: 15
J: TRBJ1-6
size: -
D: -
V: TRBV7-2
DNA: TGTGCCAGCAGCTTAGGGTTTGGAGTGGGTTCACCCCTCCACTTT
CDR3: CASSLGFGVGSPLHF

length: 14
J: TRBJ1-4
size: -
D: -
V: TRBV25-1
DNA: TGTGCCAGCAGTTCAAGTCGGACTAATGAAAAACTGTTTTTT
CDR3: CASSSSRTNEKLFF

length: 12
J: TRBJ2-5
size: -
D: -
V: TRBV7-6
DNA: TGTGCCAGCAGCTCCCCACAAGAGACCCAGTACTTC
CDR3: CASSSPQETQYF

length: 12
J: TRBJ1-1
size: -
D: -
V: TRBV30
DNA: TGTGCCTGGAGTCTCGGGAACACTGAAGCTTTCTTT
CDR3: CAWSLGNTEAFF

length: 15
J: TRBJ1-1
size: -
D: -
V: TRBV6-1
DNA: TGTGCCAGCAGTAAATACAGGGCGGGGGTTACTGAAGCTTTCTTT
CDR3: CASSKYRAGVTEAFF

length: 15
J: TRBJ2-1
size: -
D: -
V: TRBV5-4
DNA: TGTGCCAGCAGCTTGGAAAGCCAATCCTACAATGAGCAGTTCTTC
CDR3: CASSLESQSYNEQFF

length: 13
J: TRBJ1-2
size: -
D: -
V: TRBV27
DNA: TGTGCCAGCTCCATCGGGAGGGGGAACGGCTACACCTTC
CDR3: CASSIGRGNGYTF

length: 14
J: TRBJ2-5
size: few
D: -
V: TRBV27
DNA: TGTGCCAGCAGGACTAGAAGTTTTTCGGAGACCCAGTACTTC
CDR3: CASRTRSFSETQYF

length: 15
J: TRBJ1-2
size: few
D: -
V: TRBV4-3
DNA: TGCGCCAGCAGCCAAGTAGGAGCTTTAACTGGCGGCTACACCTTC
CDR3: CASSQVGALTGGYTF

length: 14
J: TRBJ2-7
size: -
D: TRBD1
V: TRBV5-6
DNA: TGTGCCAGCAGCTTGGGGGACAGGGACTACGAGCAGTACTTC
CDR3: CASSLGDRDYEQYF

length: 15
J: TRBJ2-3
size: -
D: TRBD2
V: TRBV19
DNA: TGTGCCAGTAGTAGAAGCGGGGGATACACAGATACGCAGTATTTT
CDR3: CASSRSGGYTDTQYF

length: 13
J: TRBJ1-1
size: -
D: -
V: TRBV2
DNA: TGTGCCAGCAGGAGAGCCATGAACACTGAAGCTTTCTTT
CDR3: CASRRAMNTEAFF